This TCR beta chain was observed in a study of T-cell memory formation after mild COVID-19. On the study more broadly: Largely donor-specific TCR clusters were found.

TCRdb independently ran MiXCR on the 5' RACE reads; one entry per CDR3 protein. The table shows hundreds of thousands of distinct CDR3 sequences, with about 20% occurring only once. A word on this clonotype: As yet, its antigen is unknown.

Study-wide findings and caveats: Contracting CD8+ clones were enriched in EMRA, CD4+ mainly in CM and EM. Clones that shrank (day 15 to 85) were balanced CD4/CD8, whereas later expanders leaned CD4+.

CDR1 and CDR2 from the germline V gene are SGHDT and YYEEEE. The CDR3 totals 14 residues. V lost 6 bases to trimming and J lost 2 bases; unmatched junction nucleotides: 7. This TCR was sampled from an adult woman who had mild COVID-19 (a few samples of this study predate the infection). Cell type and time point are not known. The gene calls are TRBV5-6 and TRBJ2-7, with TRBD1 matching over 8 bases. Input material: PBMCs or a T cell subset sorted from them (not recorded which). The CDR3 coding sequence is TGTGCCAGCAAAAACCGGGACAGGACCTACGAGCAGTACTTC. Translating gives CASKNRDRTYEQYF.